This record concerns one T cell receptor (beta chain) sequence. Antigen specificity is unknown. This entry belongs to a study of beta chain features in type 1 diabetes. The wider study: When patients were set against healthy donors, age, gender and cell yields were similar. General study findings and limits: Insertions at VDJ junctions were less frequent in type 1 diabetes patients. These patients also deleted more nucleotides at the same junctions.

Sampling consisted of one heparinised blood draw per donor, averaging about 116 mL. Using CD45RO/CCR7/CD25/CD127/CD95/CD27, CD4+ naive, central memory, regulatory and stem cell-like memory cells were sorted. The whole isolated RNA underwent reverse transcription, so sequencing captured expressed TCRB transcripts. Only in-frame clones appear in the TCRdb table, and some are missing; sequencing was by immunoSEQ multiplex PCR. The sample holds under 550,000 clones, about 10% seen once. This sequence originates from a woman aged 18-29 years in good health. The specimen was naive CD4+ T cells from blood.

In nucleotides, the CDR3 is TGTGCCAGCAGCGTCCTAGCGGACTACAATGAGCAGTTCTTC. Encoded protein: CASSVLADYNEQFF. J is TRBJ2-1 and V is TRBV9, with 7 bases lining up with TRBD2. This CDR3 is 14 amino acids long. The germline CDR1 and CDR2 sequences are SGDLS and YYNGEE. Unmatched junction bases numbered 2, after V lost 2 bases and J lost 3 bases. The full variable domain, with the rest looked up from reference TRBV9 and TRBJ2-1, is DSGVTQTPKHLITATGQRVTLRCSPRSGDLSVYWYQQSLDQGLQFLIQYYNGEERAKGNILERFSAQQFPDLHSELNLSSLELGDSALYFCASSVLADYNEQFFGPGTRLTVL.